The 17 T cell receptor beta chains below all came from one sample that was sequenced in a study of identical twins. MiXCR was run by TCRdb on the 5' RACE reads, yielding one entry per CDR3 protein. In the table there are approximately 500,000 distinct CDR3 sequences, 15% of which are singletons. The data also belong to a second study, concerning yellow fever vaccine responses in identical twins.

Sequencing was carried out using CD4+ T cells sorted from blood. These receptors all come from a woman under 30 in good health.

V and J are TRBV3-1 and TRBJ2-2; TRBD2 is a possible D gene (5 bases). V was pared by 5 bases and J by 11 bases, with 15 bases between. The germline CDR1 and CDR2 sequences are LGHDT and YNNKEL (reference sequence). The CDR3 covers 13 residues. The CDR3 DNA sequence: TGTGCCAGCAGCGCACTAGGGAAGGGAGAGCTGTTTTTT. Its translation is CASSALGKGELFF.

This chain joins TRBV20-1 and TRBJ1-6; D is perhaps TRBD1 (5 bases). V lost 7 bases to trimming and J lost 4 bases, with 11 bases between them. Per germline, CDR1 DFQATT and CDR2 SNEGSKA (reference sequence). The CDR3 is 13 amino acids. The DNA of the CDR3 is TGCAGTGTCAGGGATCCGTATAATTCACCCCTCCACTTT. Translating it yields CSVRDPYNSPLHF.

This clonotype was counted between two and nine times. The chain uses TRBV11-2 and TRBJ2-3, with 11 bases aligning to TRBD2. Losses at the gene ends were 2 bases for V and 8 bases for J; bases not matched to a gene: 9. There are 16 residues in the CDR3. CDR1 and CDR2 (germline): SGHAT, FQNNGV. The CDR3 sequence: CASSLSLAGALVTQYF. The CDR3, as DNA: TGTGCCAGCAGCTTATCACTAGCGGGAGCGCTTGTTACGCAGTATTTT.

The rearrangement joins TRBV6-2 or TRBV6-3 to TRBJ2-7; 10 positions match TRBD2. CDR1 is MNHEY and CDR2 is SVGEGT in the germline V gene. CDR3 length: 16 amino acids. Trimming cost V 7 bases and J 3 bases; bases outside gene matches: 12. The DNA for the CDR3 is TGTGCCAGCACCCCCCGGGTAGCGGGAGGAGTCTACGAGCAGTACTTC. Its protein product is CASTPRVAGGVYEQYF.

This chain links TRBV5-1 with TRBJ1-6; D is possibly TRBD1 (6 bases). V dropped 5 bases and J dropped 6 bases, with 18 bases sitting between them. CDR3 length: 16 amino acids. CDR1 and CDR2 from the germline V gene are SGHRS and YFSETQ. CDR3 residues: CASSFLGQQTNSPLHF. The CDR3 bases are TGCGCCAGCAGTTTCCTCGGACAGCAAACTAATTCACCCCTCCACTTT.

This clonotype was detected a few times. The rearrangement links TRBV20-1 to TRBJ2-1, with TRBD1 as a possible D gene (5 bases). Trimming removed 3 bases at V and 0 bases at J, with 15 bases between. The length of the CDR3 is 16 residues. Germline loops: CDR1 DFQATT, CDR2 SNEGSKA (reference sequence). In nucleotides, the CDR3 is TGCAGTGCTAGTAAGGCTGGGGCGAGCTCCTACAATGAGCAGTTCTTC. It is translated as CSASKAGASSYNEQFF.

This clonotype was observed a handful of times. The rearrangement uses TRBV5-1 and TRBJ2-2; weak D call: TRBD2 (6 bases). The germline gives CDR1 SGHRS, CDR2 YFSETQ. Trimming took off 0 bases at V and 5 bases at J, with 14 bases between the two ends. The CDR3 consists of 16 residues. The CDR3 coding sequence is TGCGCCAGCAGCTTGGCCGTAGGCGCGGGGACCGGGGAGCTGTTTTTT. This sequence encodes CASSLAVGAGTGELFF.

The chain has TRBV10-3 and TRBJ2-5; 10 bases map to TRBD1. Germline CDR1 reads ENHRY; CDR2 reads SYGVKD. Trimming at V came to 8 bases and at J to 5 bases, leaving 11 bases not matched to a gene. The CDR3 has 15 residues. The CDR3 coding sequence is TGTGCCATCGGGGCGGGACAGGGGAAGATGGAGACCCAGTACTTC. Residues: CAIGAGQGKMETQYF.

The rearrangement joins TRBV5-1 to TRBJ2-1; TRBD1 aligns across 7 bases. The CDR3 has 14 residues. The germline V gene encodes CDR1 SGHRS and CDR2 YFSETQ. V dropped 2 bases and J dropped 10; count of bases not matched to a gene: 9. In DNA form, the CDR3 reads TGCGCCAGCAGCTTCGGAGACAGGGTTTGGGAGCAGTTCTTC. Residues: CASSFGDRVWEQFF.

This clonotype was found a few times. The chain recombines TRBV7-9 with TRBJ2-3; 9 bases align to TRBD2. From germline, CDR1 is SEHNR and CDR2 FQNEAQ (reference sequence). J gave up 8 bases and V 5 bases, and 14 bases lay outside the gene matches. The CDR3 consists of 16 residues. CDR3 bases: TGTGCCAGCAGCACCCAATTAGCGGGAGATGTTGGTACGCAGTATTTT. This sequence encodes CASSTQLAGDVGTQYF.

This clonotype was counted between two and nine times. The V and J genes are TRBV2 and TRBJ2-7; 9 bases map to TRBD1. Germline V CDR1 and CDR2: SNHLY, FYNNEI. The CDR3 runs 16 residues. V lost 0 bases and J lost 4; bases outside the gene matches: 7. In DNA, the CDR3 is TGTGCCAGCAGTGAAGCCTCACAGGGGGCGCTTTACGAGCAGTACTTC. Amino acids: CASSEASQGALYEQYF.

The gene calls are TRBV2 and TRBJ2-7, with D tentatively TRBD1 (5 bases). CDR1 and CDR2 from the germline V gene are SNHLY and FYNNEI. This CDR3 contains 13 residues. V lost 7 bases and J 6 bases, leaving 16 bases between the germline ends. The CDR3 DNA follows: TGTGCCAGCAAGACAGACAGTATCGGCGAGCAGTACGTC. Protein product: CASKTDSIGEQYV.

This clonotype turned up a few times. This chain links TRBV25-1 with TRBJ2-5; tentatively, D is TRBD1 (6 bases). Per germline, CDR1 MGHDK and CDR2 SYGVNS. Trimming cost V 1 base and J 5 bases, with 17 bases left between them. CDR3 size: 16 residues. CDR3 region: CASSESRTVRWETQYF. Here the CDR3 DNA reads TGTGCCAGCAGTGAATCACGGACAGTTAGATGGGAGACCCAGTACTTC.

The chain carries TRBV6-1 and TRBJ2-3; D may correspond to TRBD1 or TRBD2 (5 bases each). V lost 7 bases to trimming and J lost 0 bases, with 11 bases between them. This CDR3 is 14 amino acids long. In germline, CDR1 is MNHNS, CDR2 SASEGT. CDR3 bases: TGTGCCAGCACCCAGGGACGGAGCACAGATACGCAGTATTTT. Translated: CASTQGRSTDTQYF.

This clonotype was found a few times. This rearrangement joins TRBV28 to TRBJ1-1; 10 bases map to TRBD1. V lost 9 bases, J lost 1 base, and 2 bases stayed unmatched. This CDR3 spans 13 amino acids. Germline-derived CDR1 and CDR2 are MDHEN and SYDVKM. The CDR3 is CASWDRGNTEAFF. The CDR3 nucleotides read TGTGCCAGTTGGGACAGGGGGAACACTGAAGCTTTCTTT.

In this sample, this clonotype turned up many times. This chain links TRBV12-3 or TRBV12-4 with TRBJ1-2, with a tentative D call TRBD1 (5 bases). The V and J ends lost 6 bases and 4 bases respectively, with 15 bases between them. CDR3 size: 14 residues. The CDR3 reads CASSPGQGGYGYTF. The CDR3 DNA reads as TGTGCCAGCAGCCCTGGGCAGGGAGGCTATGGCTACACCTTC.

This chain joins TRBV20-1 and TRBJ1-1; TRBD1 aligns across 9 bases. The CDR3 spans 14 residues. J lost 7 bases, V lost 7 bases, and 13 bases had no gene match. The germline V gene encodes CDR1 DFQATT and CDR2 SNEGSKA (reference sequence). CDR3: CSVTNPGQGLEAFF. CDR3 coding DNA: TGCAGTGTTACGAATCCGGGACAGGGTCTTGAAGCTTTCTTT.